The 16 T cell receptor beta chains in this list originate from one sample, sequenced in a study of blood T cell repertoires in COVID-19. Clones were read by immunoSEQ multiplex PCR, and TCRdb kept only the in-frame ones, dropping some. The repertoire holds roughly 100,000 clones, with 82% as singletons. Sequences were obtained from peripheral blood. The receptors derive from a man aged 55 to 70 with acute or convalescent COVID-19.

V gene TRBV4-1 combines with J gene TRBJ2-3; TRBD2 might be the D (5 bases). CDR1 is MGHRA and CDR2 is YSYEKL in the germline V gene. With 2 bases removed from V and 4 bases from J, the gap between germline ends came to 16 bases. The CDR3 sequence is 16 residues long. In DNA, the CDR3 is TGCGCCAGCAGCCAAATTGGGCTCTCGAGGGCAGATACGCAGTATTTT. As protein: CASSQIGLSRADTQYF.

The gene calls are TRBV3-1 (or the pseudogene TRBV3-2) and TRBJ1-1; tentatively, D is TRBD1 (5 bases). Germline V gene lookup returns CDR1 LGHDT and CDR2 YNNKEL (reference sequence). V dropped 6 bases and J dropped 3 bases, with 8 bases sitting between them. The CDR3 runs to 12 residues. The CDR3 loop is CASRTDYTEAFF. CDR3 DNA: TGTGCCAGCAGGACAGATTACACTGAAGCTTTCTTT.

The gene calls are TRBV5-1 and TRBJ1-4, with D possibly being TRBD1 (5 bases). Per germline, CDR1 SGHRS and CDR2 YFSETQ. Trimming stripped 3 bases from V and 4 bases from J, with 16 bases between. The CDR3 covers 16 residues. The CDR3 here is CASSYSDRGLNEKLFF. The CDR3 DNA is TGCGCCAGCAGCTACTCAGACAGAGGCCTTAATGAAAAACTGTTTTTT.

This chain joins TRBV19 and TRBJ2-1; the match to TRBD2 covers 14 bases. Germline loops: CDR1 LNHDA, CDR2 SQIVND (reference sequence). The length of the CDR3 is 16 residues. The V segment lost 3 bases and the J segment 9 bases; nucleotides outside the gene matches: 7. CDR3 in amino acids: CASSIRTSGGLGEQFF. DNA of the CDR3: TGTGCCAGTAGTATCAGGACTAGCGGGGGGCTGGGTGAGCAGTTCTTC.

The chain recombines TRBV7-6 with TRBJ1-3, with 7 bases aligning to TRBD1. The V gene's germline CDR1 is SGHVS and CDR2 FNYEAQ. Losses at the gene ends were 2 bases for V and 3 bases for J; bases not matched to a gene: 10. This CDR3 has 17 amino acids. The chain's CDR3 is CASSLFRQGGGGNTIYF. CDR3 in DNA: TGTGCCAGCAGCTTATTCCGACAGGGAGGAGGTGGAAACACCATATATTTT.

Written as DNA, the CDR3 is TGTGCCAGCAGTCCCCTCCACAAGAACACTGAAGCTTTCTTT. Its translation: CASSPLHKNTEAFF. The chain is built from TRBV28 and TRBJ1-1; D unclear. Germline V lookup: CDR1 MDHEN, CDR2 SYDVKM. There are 14 residues in the CDR3. Trimming took 5 bases from V and 1 from J, leaving 11 bases between them.

This chain joins TRBV5-1 and TRBJ2-3; TRBD1 aligns across 7 bases. CDR3 length: 13 amino acids. Per the germline V gene, CDR1 is SGHRS and CDR2 is YFSETQ. The ends lost 0 bases at V and 9 bases at J; junction bases unmatched: 4. CDR3 sequence: CASSLDQGDTQYF. The DNA for the CDR3 is TGCGCCAGCAGCTTGGACCAGGGGGACACGCAGTATTTT.

The chain couples TRBV27 to TRBJ2-1; 13 bases agree with TRBD2. Unmatched junction bases numbered 8, after V lost 0 bases and J lost 9 bases. In germline, CDR1 is MNHEY, CDR2 SMNVEV (reference sequence). The CDR3 has 17 amino acids. CDR3 sequence reads: CASSLSRGTSGNIEQFF. DNA for the CDR3: TGTGCCAGCAGTTTATCCCGGGGGACTAGCGGGAATATTGAGCAGTTCTTC.

About this clone: At the DNA level, this CDR3 is encoded by other sequences in the same sample as well. This chain joins TRBV6-5 and TRBJ2-7; D might be TRBD1 (6 bases). V lost 6 bases, J lost 3 bases, and 12 bases lay in between. The CDR3 extends over 13 amino acids. Germline V gene sequence: CDR1 MNHEY, CDR2 SVGAGI. The CDR3 DNA sequence: TGTGCCAGCAGGAGGCAGGGGAGCTACGAGCAGTACTTC. This gives the protein CASRRQGSYEQYF.

The CDR3 here is CASSPPGQGAKTQYF. CDR3 bases: TGTGCCAGCAGCCCCCCGGGGCAGGGGGCGAAGACCCAGTACTTC. The chain uses TRBV5-4 and TRBJ2-5; 8 bases fit TRBD1. The V segment lost 4 bases and the J segment 6 bases; nucleotides outside the gene matches: 11. CDR1 is SGHNT, CDR2 YYREEE, per germline (reference sequence). The CDR3 is 15 amino acids. The full variable domain, completed using reference TRBV5-4 and TRBJ2-5, is ETGVTQSPTHLIKTRGQQVTLRCSSQSGHNTVSWYQQALGQGPQFIFQYYREEENGRGNFPPRFSGLQFPNYSSELNVNALELDDSALYLCASSPPGQGAKTQYFGPGTRLLVL.

The V gene is TRBV6-2 or TRBV6-3, the J gene TRBJ1-5; no reliable D call. Germline V CDR1 and CDR2: MNHEY, SVGEGT. Trimming took 2 bases from V and 6 from J, leaving 8 bases between them. The CDR3 is made up of 13 amino acids. The CDR3 nucleotides are TGTGCCAGCAGTTACCGGGATCCTCAGCCCCAGCATTTT. Translating gives CASSYRDPQPQHF.

This clone was detected a few times. The chain combines TRBV10-3 with TRBJ1-1; no clear D. The germline V gene encodes CDR1 ENHRY and CDR2 SYGVKD. This CDR3 is 15 amino acids long. Trimming stripped 0 bases from V and 0 bases from J, with 8 bases between. CDR3 in DNA: TGTGCCATCAGTGAGTCTGGCAGCGTGAACACTGAAGCTTTCTTT. This sequence encodes CAISESGSVNTEAFF.

The chain combines TRBV6-2 or TRBV6-3 with TRBJ2-7, with TRBD2 identical over 14 bases. CDR1 is MNHEY, CDR2 SVGEGT, per germline. V lost 6 bases, J lost 4 bases, and 11 bases stayed unmatched. CDR3 size: 17 residues. CDR3 sequence reads: CASSHTPGLAGVYEQYF. CDR3 DNA: TGTGCCAGCAGCCACACCCCGGGACTAGCGGGAGTTTACGAGCAGTACTTC.

The rearrangement uses TRBV7-9 and TRBJ2-5; TRBD2 matches at 7 bases. The CDR3 extends over 13 amino acids. Germline CDR1 is SEHNR and CDR2 is FQNEAQ (reference sequence). Losses at the gene ends were 7 bases for V and 6 bases for J; bases not matched to a gene: 8. The CDR3, as DNA: TGTGCCAGCAAAGGGCTAGCGGAAAAGACCCAGTACTTC. Protein: CASKGLAEKTQYF.

This CDR3 is CASSIPRGGNTDTQYF. CDR3 bases: TGTGCCAGTAGTATACCGCGGGGGGGGAACACAGATACGCAGTATTTT. The rearrangement links TRBV19 to TRBJ2-3, with TRBD2 matching 9 bases. Germline V gene sequence: CDR1 LNHDA, CDR2 SQIVND (reference sequence). V shed 2 bases, J shed 2 bases, and the junction held 5 bases outside the gene matches. The CDR3 runs 16 residues.

This chain links TRBV27 with TRBJ2-1; TRBD2 agrees at 9 bases. Germline assignment: CDR1 MNHEY and CDR2 SMNVEV (reference sequence). The CDR3 totals 18 residues. V lost 1 base to trimming and J lost 2 bases; unmatched junction nucleotides: 9. The CDR3 DNA is TGTGCCAGCAGTTTATGGGGTAGCGGGAGAGGGGCCTACAATGAGCAGTTCTTC. As protein: CASSLWGSGRGAYNEQFF.